This record covers a single T cell receptor beta chain. Clones were read by immunoSEQ multiplex PCR, and TCRdb kept only the in-frame ones, dropping some. This sample has about 38,000 clones, with roughly four fifths found just once. Stated treatment: preoperative locoregional IRX-2 cytokine immunotherapy. Patients received preoperative, locoregional IRX-2 cytokine immunotherapy in a phase Ib study. This record comes from a study of preoperative IRX-2 immunotherapy in early breast cancer. The V gene's germline CDR1 is SGHNT and CDR2 YENEEA. The junction had 10 bases not matched to a gene; V was cut back by 5 bases and J by 5 bases. The CDR3 is made up of 16 amino acids.

V usage is TRBV11-3 and J usage is TRBJ2-2, with 8 bases that match TRBD1. Source: lymph node tissue, taken after IRX-2 immunotherapy. This TCR came from a human donor with breast cancer. DNA for the CDR3: TGTGCCAGCAGCCCCCTCGGACAGGGTGGGACCGGGGAGCTGTTTTTT. The encoded protein is CASSPLGQGGTGELFF.